This entry lists 32 T cell receptor beta chains sequenced from one sample in a study of shared clonotypes between healthy human individuals. Using immunoSEQ multiplex PCR, the repertoire was profiled, and TCRdb retains in-frame clones only, with some absent. The sample records around 1.1 million clones, 75% to 85% being singletons. Source material: memory CD4+ T cells from PBMCs. The subset is: CD45RA-negative fraction. These receptors were obtained from a young man in good health. Some clones in this sample may be carry-over from other donors' samples.

In DNA form, the CDR3 reads TGTGCCAGCAGTAAGGGACTAGCGGGAGGTATCGAGCAGTACTTC. It is translated as CASSKGLAGGIEQYF. J is TRBJ2-7 and V is TRBV27, with 15 positions matching TRBD2. V shed 5 bases and J 6 bases; nucleotides not matched to a gene: 5. The V gene's germline CDR1 is MNHEY and CDR2 SMNVEV (reference sequence). The CDR3 is 15 amino acids.

The V call is TRBV28, the J call TRBJ2-7; D perhaps matches TRBD1 (6 bases). This CDR3 comprises 16 residues. Per germline, CDR1 MDHEN and CDR2 SYDVKM. Trimming left V 3 bases short and J 6 bases short, with 21 bases between. The CDR3 DNA is TGTGCCAGCAGTTTCATGGCAGGGGCGGGTGGCGGCGAGCAGTACTTC. The encoded protein is CASSFMAGAGGGEQYF.

V gene TRBV4-2 combines with J gene TRBJ2-1; D is possibly TRBD1 or TRBD2 (5 bases each). CDR3 size: 15 residues. V was cut by 4 bases and J by 5 bases, with 15 bases left in between. Germline loops: CDR1 LGHNA, CDR2 YNFKEQ. For the CDR3, the DNA is TGTGCCAGCAGCCGGCGCCGGGACGGCAACAATGAGCAGTTCTTC. Residues: CASSRRRDGNNEQFF.

This chain connects TRBV6-1 to TRBJ2-3, with D uncertain. Germline V gene data show CDR1 as MNHNS and CDR2 as SASEGT. The ends were cut back, 5 bases at V and 5 bases at J, with 8 bases in the middle. CDR3 length: 12 residues. The CDR3 sequence is CASSPHGDTQYF. DNA of the CDR3: TGTGCCAGCAGTCCCCATGGAGATACGCAGTATTTT.

As to this clone: Given a much more abundant clone one base away, this may be a read error. The V gene is TRBV6-5, the J gene TRBJ1-1; TRBD1 aligns across 7 bases. Trimming cost V 2 bases and J 6 bases; bases outside gene matches: 3. Germline values: CDR1 MNHEY, CDR2 SVGAGI. This CDR3 has 13 residues. CDR3 bases: TGTGCCAGCAGTTACAACAGGGGCTCTGAAGCTTTCTTT. Translating it yields CASSYNRGSEAFF.

The chain recombines TRBV9 with TRBJ2-7, with D perhaps TRBD1 (6 bases). The CDR3 runs to 15 residues. The germline gives CDR1 SGDLS, CDR2 YYNGEE. V gave up 3 bases and J gave up 2 bases, with 15 bases separating them. The CDR3 DNA follows: TGTGCCAGCAGCGGCCAGGACAGTCCGGCCTACGAGCAGTACTTC. It yields the protein CASSGQDSPAYEQYF.

This chain joins TRBV28 and TRBJ2-5; 10 bases are a match to TRBD2. The germline V gene has CDR1 MDHEN and CDR2 SYDVKM. This CDR3 region has 16 residues. V lost 6 bases to trimming and J lost 7 bases; unmatched junction nucleotides: 14. CDR3 in DNA: TGTGCCAGCAGGCCCATTGGGACTAGCGCTACGGGGACCCAGTACTTC. It encodes CASRPIGTSATGTQYF.

The chain employs TRBV4-2 and TRBJ2-1, with D unclear. The length of the CDR3 is 16 residues. The germline V and J ends were trimmed by 0 bases and 3 bases, with 12 bases remaining between them. Germline V CDR1 and CDR2: LGHNA, YNFKEQ. The CDR3 protein is CASSQERQSRYNEQFF. CDR3 nucleotides: TGTGCCAGCAGCCAAGAACGGCAGAGCCGCTACAATGAGCAGTTCTTC.

This chain connects TRBV4-3 to TRBJ1-1; D is undetermined. V lost 1 base and J 2 bases, leaving 8 bases between the germline ends. The germline gives CDR1 LGHNA, CDR2 YSLEER. The CDR3 is made up of 14 amino acids. The CDR3 nucleotides are TGCGCCAGCAGCCAAGGACTCATTAACACTGAAGCTTTCTTT. Encoded protein: CASSQGLINTEAFF.

CDR3: CASSVLGTDNEQFF. CDR3 DNA sequence: TGTGCCAGCAGCGTACTTGGGACGGACAATGAGCAGTTCTTC. The chain couples TRBV9 to TRBJ2-1; D possibly uses TRBD1 or TRBD2 (5 bases each). Looked up from germline, CDR1 is SGDLS and CDR2 is YYNGEE. The CDR3 loop spans 14 amino acids. Trimming left V 1 base short and J 5 bases short, with 10 bases between.

The V and J genes are TRBV19 and TRBJ2-2; D may be TRBD2 (6 bases). The V and J ends lost 3 bases and 2 bases respectively, with 13 bases between them. The CDR3 sequence is 16 residues long. Looked up from germline, CDR1 is LNHDA and CDR2 is SQIVND (reference sequence). Here the CDR3 DNA reads TGTGCCAGTAGTATCCCCGGGACTGCTAACACCGGGGAGCTGTTTTTT. It is translated as CASSIPGTANTGELFF.

This clone was counted a few times. The gene calls are TRBV6-5 and TRBJ2-7, with D possibly matching TRBD2 (5 bases). The germline V gene has CDR1 MNHEY and CDR2 SVGAGI. This CDR3 is 14 amino acids long. The V gene lost 3 bases and the J gene lost 2 bases, with 11 bases spanning the gap. CDR3 DNA: TGTGCCAGCAGTTATCACCGGGATACCTACGAGCAGTACTTC. Its protein is CASSYHRDTYEQYF.

The chain links TRBV2 to TRBJ2-2; D not resolved. CDR1 and CDR2 (germline): SNHLY, FYNNEI. CDR3 size: 13 residues. V was clipped by 7 bases and J by 4 bases, with 10 bases between them. Written as DNA, the CDR3 is TGTGCCAGCACCAAAACTCCCACCGGGGAGCTGTTTTTT. As protein: CASTKTPTGELFF.

Remarks on this clone: With a far larger clone one base away, a read error is the likely cause. Different DNA sequences within this sample yield the same CDR3. CDR3 sequence reads: CASSGRAQDTQYF. DNA for the CDR3: TGTGCTTCTAGCGGGAGGGCCCAGGATACGCAGTATTTT. The chain joins TRBV19 to TRBJ2-3; TRBD2 matches at 12 bases. CDR1 and CDR2 (germline): LNHDA, SQIVND (reference sequence). There are 13 residues in the CDR3. The whole variable domain, remainder taken from reference TRBV19 and TRBJ2-3, is DGGITQSPKYLFRKEGQNVTLSCEQNLNHDAMYWYRQDPGQGLRLIYYSQIVNDFQKGDIAEGYSVSREKKESFPLTVTSAQKNPTAFYLCASSGRAQDTQYFGPGTRLTVL.

The chain couples TRBV2 to TRBJ2-7, with a weak D call TRBD1 (7 bases). Germline lookup yields CDR1 SNHLY and CDR2 FYNNEI. Trimming shortened V by 3 bases and J by 3 bases, and 12 bases separated the two germline ends. The CDR3 length is 14 residues. As DNA, the CDR3 is TGTGCCAGCAGTGATCGACAGGGAGGCTACGAGCAGTACTTC. Protein product: CASSDRQGGYEQYF.

The chain joins TRBV7-3 to TRBJ2-3; D ambiguous. V lost 4 bases and J lost 0, with 11 bases in between. The germline CDR1 and CDR2 sequences are SGHTA and FQGTGA. The CDR3 has 15 amino acids. The CDR3 DNA reads TGTGCCAGCAGCTCCGACGTGACTAGCACAGATACGCAGTATTTT. This sequence encodes CASSSDVTSTDTQYF.

The V call is TRBV12-5, the J call TRBJ2-1; 7 nucleotides agree with TRBD2. This CDR3 comprises 17 residues. V lost 7 bases, J lost 4 bases, and 16 bases stayed unmatched. The V gene's germline CDR1 is LGHNT and CDR2 FRNRAP. The DNA of the CDR3 is TGTGCTAGTGCGAGCGGGCTAGCGGTGGGATATTACAATGAGCAGTTCTTC. Translated, it gives CASASGLAVGYYNEQFF.

The V gene is TRBV5-4, the J gene TRBJ1-1; D is possibly TRBD1 (6 bases). V was clipped by 4 bases and J by 7 bases, with 20 bases between them. The germline V gene has CDR1 SGHNT and CDR2 YYREEE (reference sequence). This CDR3 contains 15 residues. The CDR3 DNA follows: TGTGCCAGCAGCCCAGGGGCCCTCGGTGGGCTTGAAGCTTTCTTT. This encodes CASSPGALGGLEAFF.

The J gene is TRBJ1-1, the V gene TRBV6-5; 7 bases match TRBD1. Germline V gene data show CDR1 as MNHEY and CDR2 as SVGAGI. The J segment lost 5 bases and the V segment lost 7 bases, leaving 4 bases of the junction unmatched. CDR3 length equals 12 residues. Here the CDR3 DNA reads TGTGCCAGCATCTACAGGGGAACTGAAGCTTTCTTT. Its protein is CASIYRGTEAFF.

The V and J genes are TRBV5-1 and TRBJ2-5, with D perhaps assigned TRBD1 or TRBD2 (5 bases each). The J call may be wrong; the DNA end is better matched by TRBJ2-7. The CDR3 totals 13 residues. The V gene's germline CDR1 is SGHRS and CDR2 YFSETQ. The CDR3 here is CASSTGPTTEQYF. In nucleotides, the CDR3 is TGCGCCAGCAGCACGGGACCCACCACCGAGCAGTACTTC.

The gene calls are TRBV7-2 and TRBJ2-3; possible D gene TRBD2, 6 bases. CDR1 is SGHTA, CDR2 FQGNSA, per germline. CDR3 length: 13 residues. V gave up 1 base and J gave up 10 bases, with 12 bases separating them. This chain's CDR3 is CASSLDREVAQYF. The CDR3 region has the DNA TGTGCCAGCAGCTTAGATAGGGAGGTAGCGCAGTATTTT. The full variable domain, its missing parts supplied by reference TRBV7-2 and TRBJ2-3, is GAGVSQSPSNKVTEKGKDVELRCDPISGHTALYWYRQSLGQGLEFLIYFQGNSAPDKSGLPSDRFSAERTGGSVSTLTIQRTQQEDSAVYLCASSLDREVAQYFGPGTRLTVL.

The V gene is TRBV18, the J gene TRBJ2-7; TRBD2 aligns across 9 bases. Germline CDR1 and CDR2: KGHSH and LQKENI. J was trimmed by 6 bases and V by 3 bases; bases with no gene match: 12. The CDR3 totals 16 residues. CDR3 protein: CASSPIVPGLAGEQYF. The DNA of the CDR3 is TGTGCCAGCTCACCGATCGTTCCGGGACTAGCTGGCGAGCAGTACTTC.

This clone was detected only a few times. Other DNA sequences in this specimen translate into the identical CDR3. The chain combines TRBV10-3 with TRBJ1-1; D gene unclear. V dropped 6 bases and J dropped 1 base, with 3 bases sitting between them. This CDR3 has 11 residues. Germline V gene lookup returns CDR1 ENHRY and CDR2 SYGVKD. Here the CDR3 reads CAIRENTEAFF. CDR3 nucleotide sequence: TGTGCCATCAGAGAGAACACTGAAGCTTTCTTT.

This clone was recorded at least ten times. The chain carries TRBV5-1 and TRBJ2-7; 16 bases map to TRBD2. V lost 4 bases to trimming and J lost 6 bases; unmatched junction nucleotides: 4. Germline V gene sequence: CDR1 SGHRS, CDR2 YFSETQ. CDR3 size: 15 residues. CDR3 sequence reads: CASSGTSGRAGEQYF. The CDR3 coding sequence is TGCGCCAGCAGCGGGACTAGCGGGAGGGCCGGCGAGCAGTACTTC.

This clone was recorded once. Other DNA sequences in this specimen translate into the identical CDR3. V gene TRBV5-1 combines with J gene TRBJ2-6; no reliable D call. The CDR3 runs to 15 residues. The ends were cut back, 0 bases at V and 2 bases at J, with 6 bases in the middle. CDR1 and CDR2 from the germline V gene are SGHRS and YFSETQ. For the CDR3, the DNA is TGCGCCAGCAGCTTGGGCGCAGCTGGGGCCAACGTCCTGACTTTC. Encoded protein: CASSLGAAGANVLTF.

V is TRBV28 and J is TRBJ2-2, with D possibly TRBD1 on 6 matching bases. Germline V gives CDR1 MDHEN, CDR2 SYDVKM. The CDR3 totals 15 residues. The V gene lost 2 bases and the J gene lost 4 bases, with 11 bases spanning the gap. The CDR3 coding sequence is TGTGCCAGCAGTTTAAGGGGGTCGGTCACCGGGGAGCTGTTTTTT. This translates into CASSLRGSVTGELFF.

CDR3 nucleotides: TGCAGCGGAGGGAGGGGGGACGTATACAATGAGCAGTTCTTC. This encodes CSGGRGDVYNEQFF. V is TRBV29-1 and J is TRBJ2-1, with TRBD2 as a possible D gene (7 bases). This CDR3 region has 14 residues. In germline, CDR1 is SQVTM, CDR2 ANQGSEA. Trimming shortened V by 7 bases and J by 4 bases, and 17 bases separated the two germline ends.

The chain combines TRBV28 with TRBJ2-7; no definite D call. V was trimmed by 4 bases and J by 4 bases, leaving 17 bases between them. The CDR3 extends over 15 amino acids. Germline V gene lookup returns CDR1 MDHEN and CDR2 SYDVKM. For the CDR3, the DNA is TGTGCCAGCAGTTCCCCCTCGAGCGCCGTGTACGAGCAGTACTTC. This encodes CASSSPSSAVYEQYF. Variable domain in full (rest from reference TRBV28 and TRBJ2-7): DVKVTQSSRYLVKRTGEKVFLECVQDMDHENMFWYRQDPGLGLRLIYFSYDVKMKEKGDIPEGYSVSREKKERFSLILESASTNQTSMYLCASSSPSSAVYEQYFGPGTRLTVT.

The chain is built from TRBV19 and TRBJ2-7, with 12 bases matching TRBD2. CDR3 length equals 14 residues. Germline-derived CDR1 and CDR2 are LNHDA and SQIVND (reference sequence). With 9 bases clipped from V and 5 bases from J, the junction kept 8 bases outside the gene matches. CDR3 sequence: CASSTTSGRNEQYF. The CDR3 nucleotides read TGTGCCAGCAGCACTACTAGCGGGAGGAACGAGCAGTACTTC.

At least ten counts were recorded for this clone. Other DNA sequences in the same sample also yield this CDR3. The chain is built from TRBV14 and TRBJ1-2, with TRBD1 identical over 7 bases. V shed 4 bases and J 5 bases; nucleotides not matched to a gene: 1. The CDR3 consists of 12 residues. The germline CDR1 and CDR2 sequences are SGHDN and FVKESK. The CDR3 nucleotides are TGTGCCAGCAGCCGACAGGGTTATGGCTACACCTTC. It encodes CASSRQGYGYTF.

This clone showed up just a few times. A far larger clone is one base from this, pointing to a likely read error. The chain carries TRBV6-5 and TRBJ2-2; either TRBD1 or TRBD2 may fit D (5 bases each). CDR1 and CDR2 (germline): MNHEY, SVGAGI. The CDR3 consists of 14 residues. The V and J ends lost 6 bases and 6 bases respectively, with 14 bases between them. The CDR3 sequence is CASRSGTDAGELFF. CDR3 in DNA: TGTGCCAGCAGGTCAGGGACGGACGCCGGGGAGCTGTTTTTT.

The rearrangement links TRBV6-1 to TRBJ2-7; no firm D call. The CDR3 totals 13 residues. The germline gives CDR1 MNHNS, CDR2 SASEGT. Trimming left V 4 bases short and J 4 bases short, with 11 bases between. The CDR3 loop reads CASSGEFRYEQYF. DNA for the CDR3: TGTGCCAGCAGTGGTGAATTTCGTTACGAGCAGTACTTC.